These 5 T cell receptor beta chains share one sample of origin, sequenced in a study of T cells in Graves' hyperthyroidism and ophthalmopathy (dated by TCRdb to about 2019). Libraries were built with multiplex PCR. Sequencing used an Illumina HiSeq 2000. TCR beta CDR3 regions were amplified from RNA transcripts. The TCR CDR3 was subjected to a first round of RT-PCR using the HTBI primer set and the Qiagen OneStep RT-PCR kit. TCRdb reprocessed the public reads (quality trimming at Q25 with fastp, clone calling with MiXCR) and kept in-frame beta chains. Duplicate CDR3 protein sequences are folded into a single record with the most common DNA and genes. Counted in this sample were fewer than 650,000 distinct CDR3 sequences; 11% to 15% of them appeared once. The ten most abundant clones make up roughly 6.9% of the sample. Specimen: blood. All receptors come from a woman between 18 and 30 years old with Graves' ophthalmopathy.

This clonotype has at least ten counts. The V call is TRBV5-1, the J call TRBJ2-1, with 8 bases matching TRBD2. V trimming: 6 bases; J trimming: 4 bases; junction bases outside the gene matches: 18. This CDR3 has 18 amino acids. Germline V gene lookup returns CDR1 SGHRS and CDR2 YFSETQ. The CDR3 DNA is TGCGCCAGCATCGACTCCCCATCGTTGATAGCGGGGTACAATGAGCAGTTCTTC. Translation gives CASIDSPSLIAGYNEQFF.

This clonotype was seen repeatedly, ten times or more. The genes are TRBV7-2 and TRBJ2-5; D tentatively reads TRBD1 or TRBD2 (5 bases each). V was trimmed by 0 bases and J by 1 base, leaving 9 bases between them. The V gene's germline CDR1 is SGHTA and CDR2 FQGNSA. The CDR3 runs 15 residues. CDR3 amino acids: CASSLAAGTQETQYF. As DNA, the CDR3 is TGTGCCAGCAGCTTAGCGGCAGGGACCCAAGAGACCCAGTACTTC.

This clonotype was detected a few times. The V and J genes are TRBV4-3 and TRBJ2-7, with D perhaps TRBD2 (6 bases). Germline V lookup: CDR1 LGHNA, CDR2 YSLEER. The CDR3 totals 15 residues. The V and J ends lost 4 bases and 4 bases respectively, with 17 bases between them. The CDR3, as DNA: TGCGCCAGCAGCCCCCGGGACTCAGGCCTTTACGAGCAGTACTTC. Residues: CASSPRDSGLYEQYF.

This clonotype showed up many times. The chain is built from TRBV12-5 and TRBJ2-2, with 11 positions matching TRBD2. Germline assignment: CDR1 LGHNT and CDR2 FRNRAP. This CDR3 is built from 17 residues. The ends lost 4 bases at V and 5 bases at J; junction bases unmatched: 9. The DNA of the CDR3 is TGTGCTAGTGGTTCACTAGCGGGAGTGGTGGGTACCGGGGAGCTGTTTTTT. Translated: CASGSLAGVVGTGELFF.

This clonotype was found many times. V is TRBV7-3 and J is TRBJ2-1, with 7 bases matching TRBD2. Unmatched junction bases numbered 9, after V lost 3 bases and J lost 4 bases. The CDR3 runs 16 residues. Germline loops: CDR1 SGHTA, CDR2 FQGTGA. CDR3 amino acids: CASSFRRGSGYNEQFF. The CDR3 region has the DNA TGTGCCAGCAGCTTTCGGCGGGGGAGTGGGTACAATGAGCAGTTCTTC.